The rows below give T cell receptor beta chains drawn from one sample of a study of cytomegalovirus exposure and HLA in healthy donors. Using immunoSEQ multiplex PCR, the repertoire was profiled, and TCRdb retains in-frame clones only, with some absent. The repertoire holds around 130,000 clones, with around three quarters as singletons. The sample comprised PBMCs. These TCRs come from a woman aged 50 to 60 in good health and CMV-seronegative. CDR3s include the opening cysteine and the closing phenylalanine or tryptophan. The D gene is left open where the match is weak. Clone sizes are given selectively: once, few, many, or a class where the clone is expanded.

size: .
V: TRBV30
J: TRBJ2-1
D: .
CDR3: CAWSVRGNEQFF
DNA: TGTGCCTGGAGTGTACGAGGCAATGAGCAGTTCTTC

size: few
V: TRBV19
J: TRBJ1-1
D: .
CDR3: CASSIQENTEAFF
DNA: TGTGCCAGTAGTATACAGGAGAACACTGAAGCTTTCTTT

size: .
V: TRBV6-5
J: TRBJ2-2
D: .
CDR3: CASSYFRGTGELFF
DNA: TGTGCCAGCAGTTACTTTCGCGGGACCGGGGAGCTGTTTTTT

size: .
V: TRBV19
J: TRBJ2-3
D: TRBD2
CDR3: CASSRTWGGTRTDTQYF
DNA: TGTGCCAGTAGCCGAACTTGGGGGGGTACAAGGACAGATACGCAGTATTTT

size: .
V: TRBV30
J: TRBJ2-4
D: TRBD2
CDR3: CAWSEGTSGKVDIQYF
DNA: TGTGCCTGGAGTGAGGGGACTAGCGGGAAGGTGGACATTCAGTACTTC

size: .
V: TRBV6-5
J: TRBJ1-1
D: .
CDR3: CASSSTGNTEAFF
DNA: TGTGCCAGCAGCTCGACAGGGAACACTGAAGCTTTCTTT

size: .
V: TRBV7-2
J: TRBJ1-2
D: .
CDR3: CASSLGGGARNYGYTF
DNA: TGTGCCAGCAGCTTAGGCGGAGGGGCCAGAAACTATGGCTACACCTTC

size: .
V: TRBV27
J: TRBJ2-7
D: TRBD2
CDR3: CASRLAGGIYEQYF
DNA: TGTGCCAGCAGGTTAGCGGGAGGGATTTACGAGCAGTACTTC

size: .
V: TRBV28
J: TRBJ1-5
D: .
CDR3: CAGAGAGGNQPQHF
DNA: TGTGCCGGGGCGGGGGCAGGCGGCAATCAGCCCCAGCATTTT

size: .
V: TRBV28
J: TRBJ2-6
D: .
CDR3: CASSPGGSGANVLTF
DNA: TGTGCCAGCAGTCCCGGGGGATCTGGGGCCAACGTCCTGACTTTC

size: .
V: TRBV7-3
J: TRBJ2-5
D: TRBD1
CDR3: CASSPPGTGETQYF
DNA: TGTGCCAGCAGCCCCCCGGGGACAGGGGAGACCCAGTACTTC

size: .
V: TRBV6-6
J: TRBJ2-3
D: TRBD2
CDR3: CASSSRTSGSSDTQYF
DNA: TGTGCCAGCAGTTCCCGGACTAGCGGGAGCTCAGATACGCAGTATTTT

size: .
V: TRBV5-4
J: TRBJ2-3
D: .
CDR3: CASSFTAGAEDTQYF
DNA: TGTGCCAGCAGCTTTACTGCGGGGGCTGAAGATACGCAGTATTTT

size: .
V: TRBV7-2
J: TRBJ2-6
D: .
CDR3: CASSLWLADSSGANVLTF
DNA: TGTGCCAGCAGCTTATGGTTAGCGGATTCCTCTGGGGCCAACGTCCTGACTTTC

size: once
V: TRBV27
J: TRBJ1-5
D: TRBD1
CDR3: CASSWQGVGNQPQHF
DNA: TGTGCCAGCAGTTGGCAGGGGGTTGGCAATCAGCCCCAGCATTTT

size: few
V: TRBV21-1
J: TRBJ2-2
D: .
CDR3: CASSSSGTGGDTGELFF
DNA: TGTGCCAGCAGCTCCTCCGGGACAGGGGGGGACACCGGGGAGCTGTTTTTT

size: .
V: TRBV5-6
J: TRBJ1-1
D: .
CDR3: CASRGMGGNTEAFF
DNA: TGTGCCAGCAGGGGGATGGGGGGGAACACTGAAGCTTTCTTT

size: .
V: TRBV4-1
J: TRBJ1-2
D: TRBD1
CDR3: CASSRTGENYGYTF
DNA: TGCGCCAGCAGCCGGACAGGGGAGAACTATGGCTACACCTTC

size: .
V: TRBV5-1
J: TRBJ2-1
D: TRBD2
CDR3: CASSLYASGSSGEQFF
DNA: TGCGCCAGCAGCTTGTATGCTAGCGGGAGTTCGGGTGAGCAGTTCTTC

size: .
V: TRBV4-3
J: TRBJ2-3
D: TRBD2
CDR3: CASSQDGPETSGGGSTDTQYF
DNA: TGCGCCAGCAGCCAGGACGGCCCAGAGACTAGCGGAGGGGGGAGCACAGATACGCAGTATTTT

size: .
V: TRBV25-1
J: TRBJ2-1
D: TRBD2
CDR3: CASSEGTSGYNEQFF
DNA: TGTGCCAGCAGTGAAGGGACTAGCGGTTACAATGAGCAGTTCTTC

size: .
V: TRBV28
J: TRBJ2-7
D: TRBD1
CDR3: CASRGQGNYEQYF
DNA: TGTGCCAGCAGGGGACAGGGTAACTACGAGCAGTACTTC

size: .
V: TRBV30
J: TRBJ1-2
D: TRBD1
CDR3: CAWRPGGARGYTF
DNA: TGTGCCTGGAGACCAGGGGGCGCGAGAGGCTACACCTTC

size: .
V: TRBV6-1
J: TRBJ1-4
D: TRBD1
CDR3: CASSEAWTGGVGTNEKLFF
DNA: TGTGCCAGCAGTGAAGCGTGGACAGGGGGCGTCGGAACTAATGAAAAACTGTTTTTT

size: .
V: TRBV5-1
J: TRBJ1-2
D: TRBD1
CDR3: CASSRGTENPLAYGYTF
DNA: TGCGCCAGCAGCCGCGGGACAGAAAATCCCCTGGCCTATGGCTACACCTTC

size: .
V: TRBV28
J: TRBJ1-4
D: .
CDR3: CASSFPGPQGYEKLFF
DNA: TGTGCCAGCAGCTTTCCCGGGCCACAGGGATATGAAAAACTGTTTTTT

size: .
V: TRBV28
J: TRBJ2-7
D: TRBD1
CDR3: CASSFSRQGAREQYF
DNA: TGTGCCAGCAGTTTTTCTCGACAGGGGGCGCGCGAGCAGTACTTC

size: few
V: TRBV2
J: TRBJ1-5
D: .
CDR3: CASTLDAGQPQHF
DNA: TGTGCCAGCACTTTGGATGCGGGCCAGCCCCAGCATTTT

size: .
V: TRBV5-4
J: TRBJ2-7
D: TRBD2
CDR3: CASSQAGGSYEQYF
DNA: TGTGCCAGCAGCCAAGCGGGAGGGTCCTACGAGCAGTACTTC

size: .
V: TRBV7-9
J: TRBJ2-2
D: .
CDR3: CASSLTRSDGELFF
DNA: TGTGCCAGCAGCTTAACCCGGTCTGACGGGGAGCTGTTTTTT

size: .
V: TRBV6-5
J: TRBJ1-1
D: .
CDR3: CASSYRDEAFF
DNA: TGTGCCAGCAGTTACCGGGATGAAGCTTTCTTT

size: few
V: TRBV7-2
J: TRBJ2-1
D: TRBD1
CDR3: CASSASTGGNEQFF
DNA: TGTGCCAGCAGCGCTTCGACAGGGGGGAATGAGCAGTTCTTC

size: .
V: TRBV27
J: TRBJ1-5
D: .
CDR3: CASAAAGSNQPQHF
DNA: TGTGCCAGCGCGGCAGCGGGTAGCAATCAGCCCCAGCATTTT